This section outlines one TCR beta chain sequence together with its context. This sample stems from a study of T cell responses to AZD1222 COVID-19 vaccine. The CDR3 is 15 amino acids. CDR1 is MNHEY and CDR2 is SVGEGT in the germline V gene. Trimming pared 3 bases from V and 2 bases from J, leaving 12 bases between. The assay was immunoSEQ multiplex PCR, and TCRdb's table has in-frame clones only and misses some. The data show roughly 77,000 clones, about 91% seen once. The sample was peripheral blood, taken on day 0 of MenACWY control vaccination. The V gene is TRBV6-2 or TRBV6-3, the J gene TRBJ2-3; D not resolved. The TCR originated in an adult in good health. The CDR3 nucleotides read TGTGCCAGCAGTTATACGGCAAGGCACACAGATACGCAGTATTTT. Its protein is CASSYTARHTDTQYF.